A selection of T cell receptor beta chains follows, all from one sample in a study of cytomegalovirus exposure and HLA in healthy donors. Profiled with immunoSEQ multiplex PCR; TCRdb holds only in-frame clones, not every one. The data show over 150,000 clones, with approximately 67% seen just once and around 4.3% held by the top ten. The sample consisted of PBMCs. Receptors originate from a woman between 18 and 29 years old in good health and CMV-seropositive. CDR3s include the opening cysteine and the closing phenylalanine or tryptophan. The D gene is left open where the match is weak. Size tells how often a clone was seen (once, few, many) or the class of an expanded clone, and some rows leave it out.

D,J,size,V,DNA,CDR3
TRBD1,TRBJ2-7,NA,TRBV4-3,TGCGCCAGCAGCCAGCGACAGGGGACACCTTACGAGCAGTACTTC,CASSQRQGTPYEQYF
NA,TRBJ2-7,NA,TRBV5-6,TGTGCCAGCAGCCGCCGACCTCAGGGCTCCTACGAGCAGTACTTC,CASSRRPQGSYEQYF
NA,TRBJ1-1,NA,TRBV28,TGTGCCAGCAGTTCAGAGGTGAACACTGAAGCTTTCTTT,CASSSEVNTEAFF
TRBD1,TRBJ2-7,NA,TRBV7-2,TGTGCCAGCAGCCCTTATTGGACGAGGGGGCAGAACTTC,CASSPYWTRGQNF
NA,TRBJ2-1,NA,TRBV27,TGTGCCAGCAGTCTGACAAGCAATGAGCAGTTCTTC,CASSLTSNEQFF
TRBD2,TRBJ2-1,few,TRBV7-3,TGTGCCAGCAGCTCCCGGGGACTAGCGCACAATGAGCAGTTCTTC,CASSSRGLAHNEQFF
NA,TRBJ1-3,NA,TRBV29-1,TGCAGCGTTGGACTGGGGGCAGGGAGAACTGGAAACACCATATATTTT,CSVGLGAGRTGNTIYF
TRBD1,TRBJ2-3,NA,TRBV15,TGTGCCACCAGGGGACAGGCGAGCACAGATACGCAGTATTTT,CATRGQASTDTQYF
NA,TRBJ2-1,NA,TRBV11-1,TGTGCCAGCAGCTTAGAGGGGGTTTTCAATGAGCAGTTCTTC,CASSLEGVFNEQFF
TRBD1,TRBJ2-1,NA,TRBV7-8,TGTGCCAGCAGCTTATTGTCTTGGACAGGGGACAATGAGCAGTTCTTC,CASSLLSWTGDNEQFF
NA,TRBJ1-6,NA,TRBV7-2,TGTGCCAGCAGCGTTACGGGTTGGCATTCACCCCTCCACTTT,CASSVTGWHSPLHF
NA,TRBJ1-5,NA,TRBV7-9,TGTGCCAGCAGCTTAGTTTCGCAGCCCCAGCATTTT,CASSLVSQPQHF
TRBD2,TRBJ2-3,once,TRBV11-2,TGTGCCAGCAGCTCTAGTAGCGGGGTCCGCACAGATACGCAGTATTTT,CASSSSSGVRTDTQYF
TRBD2,TRBJ2-1,NA,TRBV7-2,TGTGCCAGCAGCTTAGCCCCAGGGACTAGCGGGGGGAGCTCCTACAATGAGCAGTTCTTC,CASSLAPGTSGGSSYNEQFF
NA,TRBJ2-5,NA,TRBV7-2,TGTGCCAGCAGGGTCGGGGATAGGGAGACCCAGTACTTC,CASRVGDRETQYF
NA,TRBJ2-7,NA,TRBV30,TGTGCCTGGAGACGGGTCAGCTACTACGAGCAGTACTTC,CAWRRVSYYEQYF
NA,TRBJ1-3,NA,TRBV6-1,TGTGCCAGCAGGGGGAGCTCTGGAAACACCATATATTTT,CASRGSSGNTIYF
TRBD1,TRBJ2-7,NA,TRBV5-1,TGCGCCAGCAGCTTGGTTGGGACAGGGAAAGCCGAGCAGTACTTC,CASSLVGTGKAEQYF
NA,TRBJ1-1,NA,TRBV21-1,TGTGCCAGCAACCCAACAGGGGGCGATCGGAACACTGAAGCTTTCTTT,CASNPTGGDRNTEAFF
NA,TRBJ1-2,NA,TRBV5-4,TGTGCCAGCAGCCGATTCGCCGCAGGGCCCTATGGCTACACCTTC,CASSRFAAGPYGYTF
NA,TRBJ2-1,few,TRBV12-5,TGTGCTAGTGGTTTGGTACCCGACGGACAGTTAAGCTCCTACAATGAGCAGTTCTTC,CASGLVPDGQLSSYNEQFF
NA,TRBJ2-7,NA,TRBV13,TGTGCCAGCAGCTTAGAGGGGTCAAGGTACGAGCAGTACTTC,CASSLEGSRYEQYF
NA,TRBJ1-1,NA,TRBV6-5,TGTGCCAGCAGCCCTCTTCCGAGGAATTCCACTGAAGCTTTCTTT,CASSPLPRNSTEAFF
TRBD2,TRBJ2-1,NA,TRBV4-3,TGCGCCAGCAGCCAAGATTTCGTAACGGGGGGGCAAATTGAGCAGTTCTTC,CASSQDFVTGGQIEQFF
TRBD2,TRBJ2-1,NA,TRBV7-2,TGTGCCAGCAGCTTAGTGGGCGGGGGGGCCTACAATGAGCAGTTCTTC,CASSLVGGGAYNEQFF
NA,TRBJ2-2,NA,TRBV6-4,TGTGCCAGCAGTGACTCGACAGTCACCGGGGAGCTGTTTTTT,CASSDSTVTGELFF
NA,TRBJ2-3,few,TRBV7-3,TGTGCCAGCAGCTTAACCCTCCGTCAGGGTTCGAAATCAGATACGCAGTATTTT,CASSLTLRQGSKSDTQYF
TRBD2,TRBJ2-5,NA,TRBV5-1,TGCGCCAGCAGCTTGGGGCTCGGTCGCGGGAGCGCCGTCCAAGAGACCCAGTACTTC,CASSLGLGRGSAVQETQYF
NA,TRBJ2-1,NA,TRBV27,TGTGCCAGCAGTTTAGTGGGGGGGCAGTGGGCCCCCAATGAGCAGTTCTTC,CASSLVGGQWAPNEQFF
TRBD1,TRBJ1-2,NA,TRBV2,TGTGCCAGCAGTGGGTGGACAGGTGGTGATGGCTACACCTTC,CASSGWTGGDGYTF
TRBD1,TRBJ1-2,NA,TRBV6-5,TGTGCCAGCAGTGGGGACCGACAGGGGCGTTATGGCTACACCTTC,CASSGDRQGRYGYTF
TRBD2,TRBJ2-3,once,TRBV10-2,TGCGCCAGCAGTGACTGGGGGGGAGGAGCAGGAGATACGCAGTATTTT,CASSDWGGGAGDTQYF
NA,TRBJ2-5,NA,TRBV18,TGTGCCAGCTCACCACCCCTCCCAGAGACCCAGTACTTC,CASSPPLPETQYF
TRBD2,TRBJ2-3,NA,TRBV5-1,TGCGCCAGCAGCCCGGGACTAGTCACAGATACGCAGTATTTT,CASSPGLVTDTQYF
NA,TRBJ2-3,NA,TRBV6-5,TGTGCCAGCAGTTACTCGTATGGGGGCCCTAGGCATACGCAGTATTTT,CASSYSYGGPRHTQYF
NA,TRBJ2-7,NA,TRBV28,TGTGCCAGCAGCCCCAGAGAACTCCAGGGGCAGTACTTC,CASSPRELQGQYF
NA,TRBJ1-1,few,TRBV19,TGTGCCAGTAGTATGCCAGGGCGTGAAGCTTTCTTT,CASSMPGREAFF
TRBD2,TRBJ2-5,few,TRBV4-3,TGCGCCAGCAGCCAAGTCTGGGGGCTAGCGGGGGGGATCCAAGAGACCCAGTACTTC,CASSQVWGLAGGIQETQYF
TRBD2,TRBJ2-5,NA,TRBV30,TGTGCCCGGACTAGCGGAGTGCAAGAGACCCAGTACTTC,CARTSGVQETQYF
TRBD1,TRBJ2-5,few,TRBV11-2,TGTGCCAGCAGCTTATTGGGACAGGGAGAACAAGAGACCCAGTACTTC,CASSLLGQGEQETQYF
NA,TRBJ1-6,NA,TRBV6-5,TGTGCCAGCAGTTACTCGACCAGGGGCAATTCACCCCTCCACTTT,CASSYSTRGNSPLHF
TRBD1,TRBJ1-3,NA,TRBV7-9,TGTGCCAGCAACGACAGGGCTTCTGGAAACACCATATATTTT,CASNDRASGNTIYF
NA,TRBJ2-2,NA,TRBV5-1,TGCGCCAGCAGCTTGGACGGGGAAGCCGGGGAGCTGTTTTTT,CASSLDGEAGELFF
TRBD1,TRBJ2-5,once,TRBV6-6,TGTGCCAGCAGTTCCCGGGACAGGGGACAAGAGACCCAGTACTTC,CASSSRDRGQETQYF
TRBD2,TRBJ2-7,NA,TRBV10-3,TGTGCCACCGGACTAGAGGGCAGCGAGCAGTACTTC,CATGLEGSEQYF
NA,TRBJ1-5,NA,TRBV28,TGTGCCAGCAGCCCTAGAGAGGGTGTGGGGAATCAGCCCCAGCATTTT,CASSPREGVGNQPQHF
TRBD1,TRBJ1-6,NA,TRBV6-4,TGTGCCAGCAGCCGGACAGGGCTTTCACCCCTCCACTTT,CASSRTGLSPLHF
NA,TRBJ2-1,NA,TRBV14,TGTGCCAGCAGCCGCCGGGAAGGGAGGACTGGACAGTTCTTC,CASSRREGRTGQFF
TRBD2,TRBJ2-3,NA,TRBV5-1,TGCGCCAGCAGCTCGGGAACCTTAGCGGGAGGGGGAACGCAGTATTTT,CASSSGTLAGGGTQYF